The 11 T cell receptor beta chains presented below share a single source sample, sequenced in a study of T cells in tuberculosis. Time point in this sample: new active TB diagnosis, blood taken before or within 7 days of starting treatment. Profiled with immunoSEQ multiplex PCR; TCRdb holds only in-frame clones, not every one. The sample consists of approximately 31,000 clones, more than 70% of them appearing once. Here the sequenced sample was PBMCs, taken at tuberculosis diagnosis. All receptors derive from an adult with tuberculosis.

The V call is TRBV6-1, the J call TRBJ2-3, with TRBD1 identical over 8 bases. The germline V gene has CDR1 MNHNS and CDR2 SASEGT. V lost 6 bases to trimming and J lost 4 bases; unmatched junction nucleotides: 9. This CDR3 spans 15 amino acids. CDR3 in amino acids: CASRPGQGDSDTQYF. The CDR3 region has the DNA TGTGCCAGCAGGCCCGGACAGGGAGATTCAGATACGCAGTATTTT.

Only a few counts were recorded for this clone. The CDR3 spells CASSDRENSNQPQHF. CDR3 DNA sequence: TGTGCCAGCAGCGACAGGGAGAATAGCAATCAGCCCCAGCATTTT. This chain uses TRBV6-1 with TRBJ1-5, with TRBD1 matching over 7 bases. Germline CDR1 and CDR2: MNHNS and SASEGT. The V gene end was trimmed by 6 bases and the J gene end by 0 bases; junction bases not matched to a gene: 5. This CDR3 region has 15 residues.

This clone was seen more than once but under ten times. The CDR3 DNA follows: TGTGCCAGCAGCTTATGGGGGGGCCGAGGGAACTATGGCTACACCTTC. The encoded protein is CASSLWGGRGNYGYTF. The chain combines TRBV7-2 with TRBJ1-2; weak D call: TRBD1 (6 bases). The CDR3 length is 16 residues. In germline, CDR1 is SGHTA, CDR2 FQGNSA. V lost 2 bases to trimming and J lost 2 bases, with 15 bases between them.

The gene calls are TRBV11-2 and TRBJ2-5, with 7 nucleotides matching TRBD2. V shed 1 base and J 2 bases; nucleotides not matched to a gene: 1. The CDR3 is made up of 14 amino acids. Germline V CDR1 and CDR2: SGHAT, FQNNGV. The CDR3 nucleotides read TGTGCCAGCAGCTTAGGGCGGGGGCAAGAGACCCAGTACTTC. Its translation is CASSLGRGQETQYF.

The chain uses TRBV4-1 and TRBJ2-7, with D tentatively TRBD2 (7 bases). V was cut by 1 base and J by 3 bases, with 25 bases left in between. The CDR3 extends over 19 amino acids. Germline V CDR1 and CDR2: MGHRA, YSYEKL. The CDR3 bases are TGCGCCAGCAGCCAAGTGTCACTAGTGTTTCGGGGGGCAGGCTACGAGCAGTACTTC. It translates to CASSQVSLVFRGAGYEQYF.

The genes are TRBV7-8 and TRBJ1-2, with D unclear. CDR3 size: 14 residues. V dropped 4 bases and J dropped 2 bases, with 11 bases sitting between them. The germline gives CDR1 SGHVS, CDR2 FQNEAQ. The chain's CDR3 is CASSSSGLNYGYTF. In DNA, the CDR3 is TGTGCCAGCAGCTCGAGCGGATTAAACTATGGCTACACCTTC.

The chain joins TRBV28 to TRBJ1-2; TRBD1 agrees at 8 bases. Germline CDR1 MDHEN, CDR2 SYDVKM. The CDR3 contains 16 residues. With 2 bases clipped from V and 1 base from J, the junction kept 6 bases outside the gene matches. CDR3 in amino acids: CASSLTLDRGNYGYTF. CDR3 DNA sequence: TGTGCCAGCAGTTTAACCCTCGACAGGGGTAACTATGGCTACACCTTC.

This clone ranks as medium-sized (0.01 to 0.1%). The chain employs TRBV9 and TRBJ2-7; 7 positions agree with TRBD1. J gave up 0 bases and V 3 bases, and 3 bases lay outside the gene matches. This CDR3 is built from 14 residues. Germline CDR1 SGDLS, CDR2 YYNGEE. CDR3 protein: CASSEWDSSYEQYF. DNA for the CDR3: TGTGCCAGCAGCGAGTGGGACAGCTCCTACGAGCAGTACTTC.

V and J are TRBV30 and TRBJ1-2; 7 bases agree with TRBD1. Germline CDR1 is GTSNPN and CDR2 is SVGIG (reference sequence). V dropped 3 bases and J dropped 4; count of bases not matched to a gene: 8. The CDR3 sequence is 14 residues long. This CDR3 is CAWRAVQGPYGYTF. CDR3 bases: TGTGCCTGGAGAGCGGTACAGGGGCCCTATGGCTACACCTTC.

This chain connects TRBV12-5 to TRBJ2-3; 8 bases line up with TRBD1. Trimming removed 6 bases from V and 2 bases from J; junction bases left unmatched: 4. Germline V gene lookup returns CDR1 LGHNT and CDR2 FRNRAP. This CDR3 region has 14 residues. CDR3 DNA sequence: TGTGCTAGTGGGCCGGGACAGGCCACAGATACGCAGTATTTT. This translates into CASGPGQATDTQYF.

The genes are TRBV7-7 and TRBJ2-2; 8 bases fit TRBD1. This CDR3 spans 14 amino acids. Germline CDR1 is SSHAT and CDR2 is FNYEAQ (reference sequence). V lost 4 bases to trimming and J lost 4 bases; unmatched junction nucleotides: 2. CDR3 nucleotides: TGTGCCAGCAGCTCACAGGGGGGCACCGGGGAGCTGTTTTTT. This translates into CASSSQGGTGELFF.